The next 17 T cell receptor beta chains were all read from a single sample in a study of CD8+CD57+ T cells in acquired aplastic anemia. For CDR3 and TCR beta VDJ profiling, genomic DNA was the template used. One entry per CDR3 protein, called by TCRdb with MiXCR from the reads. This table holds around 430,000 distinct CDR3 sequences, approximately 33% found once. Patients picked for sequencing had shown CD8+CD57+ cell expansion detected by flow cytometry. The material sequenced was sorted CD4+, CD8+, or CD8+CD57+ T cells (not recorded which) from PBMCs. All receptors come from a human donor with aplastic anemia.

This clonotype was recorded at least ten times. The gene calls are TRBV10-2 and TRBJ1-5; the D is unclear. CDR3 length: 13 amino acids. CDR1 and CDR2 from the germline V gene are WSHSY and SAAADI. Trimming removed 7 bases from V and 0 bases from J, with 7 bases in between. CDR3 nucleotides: TGCGCCAGCAAACAGTTTAGCAATCAGCCCCAGCATTTT. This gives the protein CASKQFSNQPQHF.

The CDR3: CASSFLGQSYEQYF. Here the CDR3 DNA reads TGTGCCAGCAGCTTCCTGGGACAATCCTACGAGCAGTACTTC. This chain links TRBV7-9 with TRBJ2-7; a weak D match, TRBD1 (6 bases). The germline CDR1 and CDR2 sequences are SEHNR and FQNEAQ (reference sequence). Trimming removed 3 bases from V and 1 base from J, with 10 bases in between. The CDR3 is 14 amino acids.

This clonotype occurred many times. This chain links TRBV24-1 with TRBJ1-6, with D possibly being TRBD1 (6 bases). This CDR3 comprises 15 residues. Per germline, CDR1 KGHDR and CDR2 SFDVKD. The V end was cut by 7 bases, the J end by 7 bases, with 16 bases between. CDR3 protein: CATSVPGQENSPLHF. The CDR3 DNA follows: TGTGCCACCAGCGTACCGGGACAAGAAAATTCACCCCTCCACTTT.

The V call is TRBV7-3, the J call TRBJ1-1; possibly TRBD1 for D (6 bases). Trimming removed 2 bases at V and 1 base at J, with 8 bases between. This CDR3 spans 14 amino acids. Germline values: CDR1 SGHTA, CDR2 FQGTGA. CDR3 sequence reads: CASSLQGQNTEAFF. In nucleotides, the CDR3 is TGTGCCAGCAGCTTACAGGGGCAGAACACTGAAGCTTTCTTT.

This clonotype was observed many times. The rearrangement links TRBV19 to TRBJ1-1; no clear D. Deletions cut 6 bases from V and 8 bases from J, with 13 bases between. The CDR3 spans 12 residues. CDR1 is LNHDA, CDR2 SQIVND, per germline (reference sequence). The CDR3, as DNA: TGTGCCAGTAGCGTCCCAGAAGGCGAAGCTTTCTTT. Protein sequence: CASSVPEGEAFF. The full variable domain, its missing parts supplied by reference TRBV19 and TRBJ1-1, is DGGITQSPKYLFRKEGQNVTLSCEQNLNHDAMYWYRQDPGQGLRLIYYSQIVNDFQKGDIAEGYSVSREKKESFPLTVTSAQKNPTAFYLCASSVPEGEAFFGQGTRLTVV.

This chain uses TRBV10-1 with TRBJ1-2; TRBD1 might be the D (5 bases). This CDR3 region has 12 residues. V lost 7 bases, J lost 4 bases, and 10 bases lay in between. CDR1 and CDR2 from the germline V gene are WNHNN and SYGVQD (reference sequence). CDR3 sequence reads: CASNLGPYGYTF. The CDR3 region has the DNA TGCGCCAGCAACTTGGGGCCCTATGGCTACACCTTC.

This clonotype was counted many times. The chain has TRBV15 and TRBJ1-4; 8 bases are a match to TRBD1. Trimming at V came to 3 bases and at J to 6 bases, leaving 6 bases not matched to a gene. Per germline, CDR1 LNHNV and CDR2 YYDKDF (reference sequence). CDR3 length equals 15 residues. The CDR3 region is CATSSDRGEDEKLFF. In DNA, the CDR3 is TGTGCCACCAGCAGTGACAGGGGAGAAGATGAAAAACTGTTTTTT.

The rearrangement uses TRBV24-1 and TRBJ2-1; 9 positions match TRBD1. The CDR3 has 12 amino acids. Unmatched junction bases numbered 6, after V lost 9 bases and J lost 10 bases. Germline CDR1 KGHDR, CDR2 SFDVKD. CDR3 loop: CATGTGSGEQFF. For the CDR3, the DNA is TGTGCCACCGGGACAGGGTCGGGGGAGCAGTTCTTC.

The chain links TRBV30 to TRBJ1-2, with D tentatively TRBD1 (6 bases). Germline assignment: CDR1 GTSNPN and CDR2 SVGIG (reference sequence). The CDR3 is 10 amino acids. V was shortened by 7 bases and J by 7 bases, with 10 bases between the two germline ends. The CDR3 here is CAFGGLGYTF. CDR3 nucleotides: TGTGCCTTTGGGGGCCTTGGCTACACCTTC.

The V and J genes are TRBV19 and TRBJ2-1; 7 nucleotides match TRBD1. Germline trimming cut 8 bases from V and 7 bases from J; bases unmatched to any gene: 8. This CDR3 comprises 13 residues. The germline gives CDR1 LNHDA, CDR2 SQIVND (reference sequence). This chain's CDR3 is CASWTGVYNEQFF. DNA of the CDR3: TGTGCCAGTTGGACAGGTGTCTATAATGAGCAGTTCTTC.

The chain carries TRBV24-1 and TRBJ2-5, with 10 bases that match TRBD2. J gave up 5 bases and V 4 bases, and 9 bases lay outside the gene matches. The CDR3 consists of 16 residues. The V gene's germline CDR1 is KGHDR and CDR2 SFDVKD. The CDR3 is CATSDPSAGGLETQYF. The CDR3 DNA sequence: TGTGCCACCAGTGACCCCTCAGCGGGGGGGCTTGAGACCCAGTACTTC.

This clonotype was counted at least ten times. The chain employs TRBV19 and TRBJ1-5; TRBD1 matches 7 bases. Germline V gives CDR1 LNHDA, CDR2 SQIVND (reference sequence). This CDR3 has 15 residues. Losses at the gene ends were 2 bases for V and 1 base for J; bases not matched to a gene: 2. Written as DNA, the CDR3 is TGTGCCAGTAGTATACGGGGACAGAGCAATCAGCCCCAGCATTTT. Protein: CASSIRGQSNQPQHF.

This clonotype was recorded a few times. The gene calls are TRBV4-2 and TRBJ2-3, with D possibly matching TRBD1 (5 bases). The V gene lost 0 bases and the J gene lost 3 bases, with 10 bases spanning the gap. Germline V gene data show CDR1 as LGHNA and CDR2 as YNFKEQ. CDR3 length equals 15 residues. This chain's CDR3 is CASSQDFQGTDTQYF. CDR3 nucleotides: TGTGCCAGCAGCCAAGATTTTCAGGGTACAGATACGCAGTATTTT.

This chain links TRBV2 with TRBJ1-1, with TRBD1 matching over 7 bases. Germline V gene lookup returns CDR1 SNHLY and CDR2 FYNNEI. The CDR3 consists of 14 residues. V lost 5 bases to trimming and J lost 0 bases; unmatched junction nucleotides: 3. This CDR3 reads CASSWDSMNTEAFF. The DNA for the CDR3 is TGTGCCAGCAGTTGGGACAGCATGAACACTGAAGCTTTCTTT.

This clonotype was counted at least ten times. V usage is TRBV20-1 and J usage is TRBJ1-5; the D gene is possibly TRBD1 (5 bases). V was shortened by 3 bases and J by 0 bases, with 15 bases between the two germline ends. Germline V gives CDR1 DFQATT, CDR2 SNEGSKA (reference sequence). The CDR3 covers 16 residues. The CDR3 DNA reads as TGCAGTGCTAGCGACAGTTCCCGGCATAGCAATCAGCCCCAGCATTTT. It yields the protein CSASDSSRHSNQPQHF.

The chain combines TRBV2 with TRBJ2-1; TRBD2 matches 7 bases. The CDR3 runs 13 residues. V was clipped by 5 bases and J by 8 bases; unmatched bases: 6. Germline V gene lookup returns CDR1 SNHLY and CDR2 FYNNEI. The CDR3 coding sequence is TGTGCCAGCAGTTACGAGGGAGGGTATGAGCAGTTCTTC. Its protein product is CASSYEGGYEQFF.

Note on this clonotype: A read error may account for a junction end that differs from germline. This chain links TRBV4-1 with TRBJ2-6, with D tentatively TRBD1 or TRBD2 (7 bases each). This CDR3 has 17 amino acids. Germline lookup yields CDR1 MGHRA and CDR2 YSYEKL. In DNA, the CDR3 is TGCGCCAACAGCCAGGGGGGGGCCTACTCTGGGGCCAACGTCCTGACTTTC. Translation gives CANSQGGAYSGANVLTF.